Presented here are 21 T cell receptor beta chains from one specimen sequenced in a study of identical twins' blood T cells. Each CDR3 protein is one row after TCRdb ran MiXCR on the 5' RACE reads. Of hundreds of thousands of distinct CDR3 sequences listed, about 28% are singletons. The sample comprised PBMCs. These receptors all come from a woman between 18 and 50 years old in good health.

This clonotype was counted between two and nine times. J is TRBJ1-1 and V is TRBV10-3, with D uncertain. Trimming removed 7 bases at V and 1 base at J, with 4 bases between. Germline loops: CDR1 ENHRY, CDR2 SYGVKD. CDR3 length equals 11 residues. CDR3 nucleotides: TGTGCCATCACAACGAACACTGAAGCTTTCTTT. It specifies CAITTNTEAFF.

This clonotype was counted many times. The chain couples TRBV4-1 to TRBJ1-2; D remains ambiguous. V lost 1 base to trimming and J lost 4 bases, with 7 bases between them. The CDR3 covers 13 residues. The germline gives CDR1 MGHRA, CDR2 YSYEKL. CDR3 DNA: TGCGCCAGCAGCCAAGTTAAGACCTATGGCTACACCTTC. It specifies CASSQVKTYGYTF.

This clonotype was picked up one time. This rearrangement joins TRBV30 to TRBJ1-4; D possibly corresponds to TRBD1 (6 bases). CDR1 and CDR2 from the germline V gene are GTSNPN and SVGIG (reference sequence). CDR3 length equals 14 residues. The germline V and J ends were trimmed by 5 bases and 7 bases, with 17 bases remaining between them. CDR3 amino acids: CAWEQGNGGEKLFF. In DNA, the CDR3 is TGTGCCTGGGAACAGGGAAACGGTGGTGAAAAACTGTTTTTT.

The chain recombines TRBV16 with TRBJ2-3, with D possibly TRBD1 on 6 matching bases. Germline V CDR1 and CDR2: KGHSY, FQNENV. Trimming removed 2 bases from V and 4 bases from J, with 13 bases in between. The CDR3 consists of 15 residues. This CDR3 reads CASSQRTVKADTQYF. Written as DNA, the CDR3 is TGTGCCAGCAGCCAAAGGACAGTTAAGGCAGATACGCAGTATTTT.

The V and J genes are TRBV20-1 and TRBJ2-1; 7 bases agree with TRBD2. With V trimmed by 5 bases and J by 4 bases, 8 bases remained unmatched. Germline V CDR1 and CDR2: DFQATT, SNEGSKA (reference sequence). The CDR3 consists of 14 residues. The CDR3 sequence: CSASRRTRYNEQFF. The CDR3 DNA is TGCAGTGCTTCAAGGCGGACTAGGTACAATGAGCAGTTCTTC.

Details on this clonotype: Given a much more abundant clone one base away, this may be a read error. V and J are TRBV20-1 and TRBJ1-1, with D unresolved. V lost 6 bases and J lost 5, with 16 bases in between. The length of the CDR3 is 13 residues. CDR1 is DFQATT and CDR2 is SNEGSKA in the germline V gene (reference sequence). The CDR3: CSAERVAGTEAFF. The CDR3 DNA sequence: TGCAGTGCCGAACGCGTGGCTGGGACTGAAGCTTTCTTT.

There are a few counts of this clonotype. The J gene is TRBJ1-2, the V gene TRBV20-1; 10 bases are shared with TRBD1. CDR3 size: 14 residues. CDR1 and CDR2 from the germline V gene are DFQATT and SNEGSKA (reference sequence). Trimming took 4 bases from V and 6 from J; bases not matched to a gene: 8. The CDR3, as DNA: TGCAGTGCTACGACAGGGGGCTTTTTTGATGGCTACACCTTC. Translated, it gives CSATTGGFFDGYTF.

The chain uses TRBV20-1 and TRBJ2-5; D not certain. The germline V gene encodes CDR1 DFQATT and CDR2 SNEGSKA (reference sequence). The CDR3 is 12 amino acids. V was cut by 2 bases and J by 7 bases, with 11 bases left in between. The CDR3 bases are TGCAGTGCTAGAATGGCGATGGGGACCCAGTACTTC. This gives the protein CSARMAMGTQYF.

Details on this clonotype: A read error may be the cause here, since a much bigger clone is one base away. The chain has TRBV12-5 and TRBJ1-6; possible D gene TRBD1, 5 bases. Germline CDR1 and CDR2: LGHNT and FRNRAP. V was shortened by 7 bases and J by 10 bases, with 14 bases between the two germline ends. The CDR3 totals 13 residues. The CDR3 sequence is CASDFQGLSPLHF. CDR3 DNA sequence: TGTGCTAGTGATTTTCAGGGTTTGTCACCCCTCCACTTT.

The chain recombines TRBV2 with TRBJ1-6, with TRBD1 identical over 7 bases. V shed 7 bases, J shed 0 bases, and the junction held 9 bases outside the gene matches. CDR3 length: 17 residues. Germline V lookup: CDR1 SNHLY, CDR2 FYNNEI. The CDR3 bases are TGTGCCAGCACCTGGGACAGAGTAAGCTCCTATAATTCACCCCTCCACTTT. Protein product: CASTWDRVSSYNSPLHF. Together with reference TRBV2 and TRBJ1-6, the CDR3 gives the full variable domain: EPEVTQTPSHQVTQMGQEVILRCVPISNHLYFYWYRQILGQKVEFLVSFYNNEISEKSEIFDDQFSVERPDGSNFTLKIRSTKLEDSAMYFCASTWDRVSSYNSPLHFGNGTRLTVT.

This clonotype was found many times. J is TRBJ2-1 and V is TRBV20-1; TRBD2 agrees at 7 bases. The CDR3 loop spans 15 amino acids. Germline CDR1 and CDR2: DFQATT and SNEGSKA (reference sequence). V trimming: 4 bases; J trimming: 5 bases; junction bases outside the gene matches: 11. CDR3 protein: CSAISRTRSDNEQFF. The CDR3, as DNA: TGCAGTGCTATTAGCAGGACTAGGAGCGACAATGAGCAGTTCTTC.

This clonotype was observed a single time. A read error is possible here, since a much larger clone lies one base away. This chain uses TRBV6-5 with TRBJ2-5; possibly TRBD2 for D (5 bases). The V gene's germline CDR1 is MNHEY and CDR2 SVGAGI. This CDR3 is 13 amino acids long. The CDR3 sequence is CASSLGKIEAQYF. In DNA form, the CDR3 reads TGTGCCAGCAGTCTCGGGAAGATAGAGGCCCAGTACTTC.

The CDR3 region is CASSRSQQGIHEQYF. CDR3 in DNA: TGTGCCAGCAGTCGTTCACAACAGGGGATCCACGAGCAGTACTTC. The rearrangement joins TRBV9 to TRBJ2-7, with TRBD1 matching over 7 bases. V was clipped by 5 bases and J by 5 bases; unmatched bases: 13. The CDR3 spans 15 residues. CDR1 and CDR2 from the germline V gene are SGDLS and YYNGEE.

The chain links TRBV21-1 to TRBJ2-1; the D segment call TRBD2 is taken from the table without a DNA check. TRBV21-1 is an annotated pseudogene. This CDR3 has 15 residues. For the CDR3, the DNA is TGTGCCAGCGATTCCGGGACTAGCGAGTACAATGAGCAGTTCTTC. Translated: CASDSGTSEYNEQFF.

The chain couples TRBV7-2 to TRBJ1-5, with D maybe TRBD1 (5 bases). Germline V gives CDR1 SGHTA, CDR2 FQGNSA. V lost 1 base to trimming and J lost 7 bases, with 8 bases between them. CDR3 size: 13 residues. This CDR3 is CASSLVWGQPQHF. The CDR3 DNA reads TGTGCCAGCAGCTTAGTTTGGGGCCAGCCCCAGCATTTT.

V gene TRBV3-1 combines with J gene TRBJ1-1; D is unresolved. The CDR3 runs 11 residues. Germline assignment: CDR1 LGHDT and CDR2 YNNKEL (reference sequence). Trimming cost V 1 base and J 11 bases, with 8 bases left between them. For the CDR3, the DNA is TGTGCCAGCAGCCAAGGGGCGGGGGCTTTCTTT. Amino acids: CASSQGAGAFF.

The sample holds a few counts of this clonotype. The chain uses TRBV18 and TRBJ1-1; D call uncertain. The germline V gene has CDR1 KGHSH and CDR2 LQKENI. The ends were cut back, 6 bases at V and 0 bases at J, with 14 bases in the middle. The CDR3 is 15 residues long. The CDR3 nucleotides are TGTGCCAGCTCCAATAGTCGGACGGTGAACACTGAAGCTTTCTTT. Protein: CASSNSRTVNTEAFF.

In its sample, this clonotype was seen many times. The rearrangement uses TRBV10-3 and TRBJ2-1, with D possibly TRBD2 on 6 matching bases. The CDR3 totals 12 residues. Germline assignment: CDR1 ENHRY and CDR2 SYGVKD. Trimming shortened V by 4 bases and J by 8 bases, and 9 bases separated the two germline ends. The CDR3 nucleotides are TGTGCCATCAGTGCCTCTAGCGATGAGCAGTTCTTC. This translates into CAISASSDEQFF.

Of note for this clonotype: At one boundary the junction diverges from the germline segment, which might be a read error. The CDR3 coding sequence is TGTGCCAGCTTGGCAATCACCGGGGGGCTGTTTTTT. Amino acid sequence: CASLAITGGLFF. The chain recombines TRBV7-6 with TRBJ2-2, with D possibly TRBD2 on 6 matching bases. The CDR3 is 12 residues long. Germline V lookup: CDR1 SGHVS, CDR2 FNYEAQ.

CDR3 coding DNA: TGTGCCAGCACCCCAGTGGGGGGCGGGCAGCCCCAGCATTTT. It translates to CASTPVGGGQPQHF. This sequence joins TRBV6-5 and TRBJ1-5; possibly TRBD1 for D (6 bases). This CDR3 has 14 amino acids. Germline assignment: CDR1 MNHEY and CDR2 SVGAGI. Trimming cost V 7 bases and J 7 bases, with 17 bases left between them.

This clonotype was seen only a few times. The chain recombines TRBV29-1 with TRBJ1-2, with D possibly being TRBD1 (6 bases). Trimming left V 1 base short and J 3 bases short, with 12 bases between. Germline CDR1 SQVTM, CDR2 ANQGSEA. This CDR3 has 14 residues. The CDR3: CSVEGIQGDYGYTF. The DNA of the CDR3 is TGCAGCGTTGAAGGCATACAGGGTGACTATGGCTACACCTTC.